Listed below are T cell receptor beta chains from one sample, sequenced in a study of monozygotic twins with inflammatory bowel disease. No DNA is given; TCRdb re-called the 5' RACE reads and lists each CDR3 protein once. The sample holds about 380,000 distinct CDR3 sequences. The sample consisted of blood. Source of these receptors: a human donor with ulcerative colitis or Crohn's disease, or a healthy co-twin of an affected twin (not recorded which). The CDR3 runs from the conserved cysteine through the conserved F or W. Fields, in order: J gene, V gene, CDR3 protein.

TRBJ1-5	TRBV2	CASRQGNLQNQPQHF
TRBJ2-3	TRBV19	CASSIHTDTQYF
TRBJ2-7	TRBV7-2	CASSTLGRRSYEQYF
TRBJ1-6	TRBV7-9	CASSLGQGAHSPLHF
TRBJ2-5	TRBV5-1	CASSFGLREETQYF
TRBJ2-3	TRBV12-3/TRBV12-4	CASSLGLARTDTQYF
TRBJ2-7	TRBV28	CASRPVAGVTYEQYF
TRBJ1-4	TRBV20-1	CSASHLTNEKLFF
TRBJ2-5	TRBV27	CASRKGAEWQETQYF
TRBJ1-5	TRBV27	CASSFSGTIQPQHF
TRBJ1-1	TRBV29-1	CSVGGGTEAFF
TRBJ1-1	TRBV19	CASSMGGNRVNTEAFF
TRBJ2-7	TRBV25-1	CASSEGTGAHIYEQYF
TRBJ2-1	TRBV5-1	CASSSGRRNEQFF
TRBJ1-5	TRBV18	CASSPDNPGLNQPQHF
TRBJ2-7	TRBV6-1	CASSGDRSLAYEQYF